What follows are 14 T cell receptor beta chains derived from one specimen sequenced in a study of T cell responses to AZD1222 COVID-19 vaccine. Clones were read by immunoSEQ multiplex PCR, and TCRdb kept only the in-frame ones, dropping some. Of about 29,000 clones in the sample, approximately 93% were seen once. The sample consisted of peripheral blood, taken on day 0 of AZD1222 vaccination. The receptors here all came from an adult in good health.

The CDR3 spells CASSQIAGVREQYF. The DNA of the CDR3 is TGTGCCAGCAGCCAAATAGCGGGAGTCCGCGAGCAGTACTTC. This chain connects TRBV3-1 (or the pseudogene TRBV3-2) to TRBJ2-7, with 9 bases that match TRBD2. The length of the CDR3 is 14 residues. After removal of 2 bases from V and 6 bases from J, the junction contained 5 bases not matched to a gene. The germline gives CDR1 LGHDT, CDR2 YNNKEL (reference sequence).

This CDR3 is CASRTGRGFNYGYTF. CDR3 sequence (DNA): TGTGCCAGCCGTACAGGGCGGGGATTTAACTATGGCTACACCTTC. The chain has TRBV28 and TRBJ1-2, with a tentative D call TRBD1 (6 bases). Germline CDR1 reads MDHEN; CDR2 reads SYDVKM. Trimming shortened V by 8 bases and J by 1 base, and 17 bases separated the two germline ends. CDR3 length: 15 residues.

The genes are TRBV6-1 and TRBJ2-5, with 10 bases aligning to TRBD1. The CDR3 consists of 16 residues. CDR1 and CDR2 (germline): MNHNS, SASEGT. After removal of 5 bases from V and 4 bases from J, the junction contained 10 bases not matched to a gene. The chain's CDR3 is CASSKGTGVSGETQYF. The CDR3 bases are TGTGCCAGCAGTAAAGGGACAGGGGTATCAGGAGAGACCCAGTACTTC.

This chain links TRBV7-9 with TRBJ2-5; TRBD2 aligns across 15 bases. J was trimmed by 4 bases and V by 3 bases; bases with no gene match: 0. Germline V gene lookup returns CDR1 SEHNR and CDR2 FQNEAQ (reference sequence). The CDR3 is 15 amino acids. Here the CDR3 DNA reads TGTGCCAGCAGCTTGGGACTAGCGGGGGGAGAGACCCAGTACTTC. Amino acid sequence: CASSLGLAGGETQYF.

The table lists this clone with a few counts. The gene calls are TRBV24-1 and TRBJ2-3, with TRBD2 as a possible D gene (7 bases). The CDR3 is made up of 17 amino acids. V shed 3 bases and J shed 1 base, with 16 bases lying between them. In germline, CDR1 is KGHDR, CDR2 SFDVKD. CDR3 protein: CATSDERGASRTDTQYF. The CDR3 DNA follows: TGTGCCACCAGTGATGAACGGGGGGCTTCTCGCACAGATACGCAGTATTTT.

V is TRBV1 and J is TRBJ2-7. TRBV1 is flagged as a pseudogene. The CDR3 spans 12 residues. The CDR3 coding sequence is TGCACCAGCAGCCATAAGGCCTACGAGCAGTACTTC. Translated: CTSSHKAYEQYF.

The V call is TRBV6-4, the J call TRBJ2-2; 8 bases align to TRBD1. The CDR3 is 15 amino acids. The germline CDR1 and CDR2 sequences are MRHNA and SNTAGT. V was clipped by 6 bases and J by 4 bases; unmatched bases: 7. Here the CDR3 reads CASRPGGSGTGELFF. CDR3 DNA sequence: TGTGCCAGCAGACCAGGGGGCTCGGGCACCGGGGAGCTGTTTTTT.

The chain employs TRBV28 and TRBJ2-1, with 8 bases fitting TRBD2. The V and J ends lost 5 bases and 3 bases, in that order; junction bases with no gene match: 12. The CDR3 sequence is 17 residues long. Germline V gene data show CDR1 as MDHEN and CDR2 as SYDVKM. The CDR3 bases are TGTGCCAGCAGTATTCAATCGGGGGGGCCCCGCTACAATGAGCAGTTCTTC. Protein sequence: CASSIQSGGPRYNEQFF. The full variable domain, in which reference TRBV28 and TRBJ2-1 provide the parts outside the CDR3, is DVKVTQSSRYLVKRTGEKVFLECVQDMDHENMFWYRQDPGLGLRLIYFSYDVKMKEKGDIPEGYSVSREKKERFSLILESASTNQTSMYLCASSIQSGGPRYNEQFFGPGTRLTVL.

This chain joins TRBV20-1 and TRBJ1-5; 7 bases are shared with TRBD1. This CDR3 spans 15 amino acids. The germline CDR1 and CDR2 sequences are DFQATT and SNEGSKA (reference sequence). Germline trimming cut 3 bases from V and 3 bases from J; bases unmatched to any gene: 8. The DNA for the CDR3 is TGCAGTGCTAGTTGGCCAGGGGGGAACAATCAGCCCCAGCATTTT. Translated, it gives CSASWPGGNNQPQHF.

The V call is TRBV15, the J call TRBJ2-1; TRBD2 matches 15 bases. Trimming at V came to 8 bases and at J to 12 bases, leaving 17 bases not matched to a gene. The CDR3 runs to 17 residues. CDR1 LNHNV and CDR2 YYDKDF come from the germline V gene (reference sequence). The CDR3 here is CATSDVPGTSGRLLQFF. CDR3 bases: TGTGCCACCTCGGACGTTCCCGGGACTAGCGGGAGGTTGTTGCAGTTCTTC.

This chain connects TRBV11-2 to TRBJ2-5, with D possibly matching TRBD1 (5 bases). There are 17 residues in the CDR3. Trimming removed 2 bases at V and 0 bases at J, with 16 bases between. Germline V CDR1 and CDR2: SGHAT, FQNNGV. The CDR3 is CASSLSAGAVYQETQYF. The CDR3 coding sequence is TGTGCCAGCAGCTTAAGCGCTGGGGCCGTATACCAAGAGACCCAGTACTTC.

The chain uses TRBV5-1 and TRBJ2-7; no reliable D call. Between the trimmed V and J ends, which lost 0 bases and 1 base, there was a span of 8 bases. The CDR3 runs to 14 residues. Germline lookup yields CDR1 SGHRS and CDR2 YFSETQ. The DNA for the CDR3 is TGCGCCAGCAGCTTGGCCCCTGAGTCCTACGAGCAGTACTTC. Translation: CASSLAPESYEQYF.

V gene TRBV19 combines with J gene TRBJ1-6; the D is unclear. The V and J ends lost 0 bases and 3 bases respectively, with 18 bases between them. The CDR3 spans 19 residues. In germline, CDR1 is LNHDA, CDR2 SQIVND (reference sequence). The CDR3 loop is CASSIDRQAQTLYNSPLHF. CDR3 nucleotides: TGTGCCAGTAGTATAGATCGGCAGGCCCAGACTCTCTATAATTCACCCCTCCACTTT.

The chain combines TRBV3-1 (or the pseudogene TRBV3-2) with TRBJ2-7; D not resolved. Germline-derived CDR1 and CDR2 are LGHDT and YNNKEL (reference sequence). This CDR3 comprises 16 residues. Trimming removed 0 bases from V and 0 bases from J, with 12 bases in between. CDR3 coding DNA: TGTGCCAGCAGCCAAGATCTCGTATCGCCCTCCTACGAGCAGTACTTC. Its protein product is CASSQDLVSPSYEQYF.